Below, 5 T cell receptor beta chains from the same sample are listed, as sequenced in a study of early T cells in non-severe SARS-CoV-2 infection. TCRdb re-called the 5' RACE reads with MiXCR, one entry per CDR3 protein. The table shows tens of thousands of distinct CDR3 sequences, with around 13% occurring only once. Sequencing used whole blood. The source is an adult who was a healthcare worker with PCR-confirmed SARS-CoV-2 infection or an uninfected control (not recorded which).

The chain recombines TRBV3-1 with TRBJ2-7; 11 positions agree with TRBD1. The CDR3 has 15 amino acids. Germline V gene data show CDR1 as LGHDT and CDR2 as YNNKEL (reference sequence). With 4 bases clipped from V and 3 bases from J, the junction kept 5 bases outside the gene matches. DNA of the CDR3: TGTGCCAGCAGCCTCTCCGGGACAGGGGGCTACGAGCAGTACTTC. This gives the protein CASSLSGTGGYEQYF.

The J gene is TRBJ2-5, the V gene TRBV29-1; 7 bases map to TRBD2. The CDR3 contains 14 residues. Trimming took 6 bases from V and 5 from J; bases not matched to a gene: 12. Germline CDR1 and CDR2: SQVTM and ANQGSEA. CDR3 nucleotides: TGCAGCGTGGTTTGGGGGGGAGGCTCGGAGACCCAGTACTTC. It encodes CSVVWGGGSETQYF.

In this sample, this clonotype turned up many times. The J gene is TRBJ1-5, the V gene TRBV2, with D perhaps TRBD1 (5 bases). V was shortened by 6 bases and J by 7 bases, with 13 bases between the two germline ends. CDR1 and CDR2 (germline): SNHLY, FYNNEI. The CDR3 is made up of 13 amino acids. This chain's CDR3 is CASSADSGQPQHF. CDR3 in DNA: TGTGCCAGCAGCGCTGACAGCGGGCAGCCCCAGCATTTT. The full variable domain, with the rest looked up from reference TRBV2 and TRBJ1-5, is EPEVTQTPSHQVTQMGQEVILRCVPISNHLYFYWYRQILGQKVEFLVSFYNNEISEKSEIFDDQFSVERPDGSNFTLKIRSTKLEDSAMYFCASSADSGQPQHFGDGTRLSIL.

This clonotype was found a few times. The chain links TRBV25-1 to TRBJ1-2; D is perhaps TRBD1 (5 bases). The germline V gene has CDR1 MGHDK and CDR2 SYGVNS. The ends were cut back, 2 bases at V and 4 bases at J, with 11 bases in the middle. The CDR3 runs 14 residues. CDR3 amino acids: CASSERGSFYGYTF. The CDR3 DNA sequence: TGTGCCAGCAGTGAACGGGGCAGCTTCTATGGCTACACCTTC.

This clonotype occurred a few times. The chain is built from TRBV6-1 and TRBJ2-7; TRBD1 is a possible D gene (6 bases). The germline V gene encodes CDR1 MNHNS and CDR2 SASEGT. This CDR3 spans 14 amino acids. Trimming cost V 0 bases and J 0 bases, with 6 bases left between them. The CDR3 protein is CASSEADSSYEQYF. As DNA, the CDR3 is TGTGCCAGCAGTGAAGCGGACAGCTCCTACGAGCAGTACTTC.